The 4 T cell receptor beta chains in this list originate from one sample, sequenced in a study of T cell changes during pregnancy in multiple sclerosis. This table comes from immunoSEQ multiplex PCR, and its TCRdb copy is limited to in-frame clones, with some not included. The sample carries approximately 70,000 clones, 94% recorded once. The specimen was CD4+ T cells from peripheral blood mononuclear cells, collected after pregnancy. The receptor source for this set is a female donor with multiple sclerosis, enrolled in a pregnancy study.

The CDR3: CASSLSVDGELFF. The CDR3 nucleotides read TGTGCCAGCAGCTTAAGCGTGGACGGGGAGCTGTTTTTT. The chain couples TRBV7-9 to TRBJ2-2; D not certain. Germline lookup yields CDR1 SEHNR and CDR2 FQNEAQ (reference sequence). CDR3 size: 13 residues. Trimming took off 2 bases at V and 7 bases at J, with 8 bases between the two ends.

This chain connects TRBV6-1 to TRBJ2-2; 10 bases agree with TRBD2. This CDR3 contains 14 residues. With 7 bases clipped from V and 6 bases from J, the junction kept 5 bases outside the gene matches. From germline, CDR1 is MNHNS and CDR2 SASEGT. The chain's CDR3 is CASNLAGVPGELFF. The CDR3 nucleotides are TGTGCCAGCAATCTAGCGGGAGTTCCCGGGGAGCTGTTTTTT.

This chain uses TRBV28 with TRBJ2-7, with 10 bases lining up with TRBD2. CDR3 length equals 14 residues. V was clipped by 6 bases and J by 1 base; unmatched bases: 3. Germline V gives CDR1 MDHEN, CDR2 SYDVKM. CDR3 DNA sequence: TGTGCCAGCAGGGGACTAGCGAGATCCTACGAGCAGTACTTC. Protein product: CASRGLARSYEQYF. Using reference TRBV28 and TRBJ2-7 for the parts outside the CDR3, the full variable domain is DVKVTQSSRYLVKRTGEKVFLECVQDMDHENMFWYRQDPGLGLRLIYFSYDVKMKEKGDIPEGYSVSREKKERFSLILESASTNQTSMYLCASRGLARSYEQYFGPGTRLTVT.

This sequence joins TRBV11-3 and TRBJ2-3, with 9 bases that match TRBD2. V gave up 1 base and J gave up 4 bases; unmatched junction bases: 3. The CDR3 has 15 amino acids. CDR1 and CDR2 (germline): SGHNT, YENEEA. CDR3 amino acids: CASSLGSGSSDTQYF. The CDR3 nucleotides are TGTGCCAGCAGCTTAGGTAGCGGGAGCTCAGATACGCAGTATTTT.